The clone carrying this T cell receptor (beta chain) was recorded at least ten times. The data were taken from a study of identical twins. TCRdb called the 5' RACE reads again in MiXCR, with one record for every CDR3 protein. Among some 500,000 distinct CDR3 sequences listed, nearly 10% were seen once. V was shortened by 4 bases and J by 0 bases, with 10 bases between the two germline ends. Germline assignment: CDR1 MNHEY and CDR2 SVGAGI. The CDR3 has 14 residues. These data were likewise used in another study, on yellow fever vaccine responses in identical twins.

The sequencing sample was made of PBMCs. The chain recombines TRBV6-5 with TRBJ2-7; D might be TRBD1 or TRBD2, each matching 5 bases. This TCR was recovered from a woman aged 18-30 years in good health. CDR3: CASSWDGRSYEQYF. The CDR3 region has the DNA TGTGCCAGCAGTTGGGACGGCCGCTCCTACGAGCAGTACTTC.